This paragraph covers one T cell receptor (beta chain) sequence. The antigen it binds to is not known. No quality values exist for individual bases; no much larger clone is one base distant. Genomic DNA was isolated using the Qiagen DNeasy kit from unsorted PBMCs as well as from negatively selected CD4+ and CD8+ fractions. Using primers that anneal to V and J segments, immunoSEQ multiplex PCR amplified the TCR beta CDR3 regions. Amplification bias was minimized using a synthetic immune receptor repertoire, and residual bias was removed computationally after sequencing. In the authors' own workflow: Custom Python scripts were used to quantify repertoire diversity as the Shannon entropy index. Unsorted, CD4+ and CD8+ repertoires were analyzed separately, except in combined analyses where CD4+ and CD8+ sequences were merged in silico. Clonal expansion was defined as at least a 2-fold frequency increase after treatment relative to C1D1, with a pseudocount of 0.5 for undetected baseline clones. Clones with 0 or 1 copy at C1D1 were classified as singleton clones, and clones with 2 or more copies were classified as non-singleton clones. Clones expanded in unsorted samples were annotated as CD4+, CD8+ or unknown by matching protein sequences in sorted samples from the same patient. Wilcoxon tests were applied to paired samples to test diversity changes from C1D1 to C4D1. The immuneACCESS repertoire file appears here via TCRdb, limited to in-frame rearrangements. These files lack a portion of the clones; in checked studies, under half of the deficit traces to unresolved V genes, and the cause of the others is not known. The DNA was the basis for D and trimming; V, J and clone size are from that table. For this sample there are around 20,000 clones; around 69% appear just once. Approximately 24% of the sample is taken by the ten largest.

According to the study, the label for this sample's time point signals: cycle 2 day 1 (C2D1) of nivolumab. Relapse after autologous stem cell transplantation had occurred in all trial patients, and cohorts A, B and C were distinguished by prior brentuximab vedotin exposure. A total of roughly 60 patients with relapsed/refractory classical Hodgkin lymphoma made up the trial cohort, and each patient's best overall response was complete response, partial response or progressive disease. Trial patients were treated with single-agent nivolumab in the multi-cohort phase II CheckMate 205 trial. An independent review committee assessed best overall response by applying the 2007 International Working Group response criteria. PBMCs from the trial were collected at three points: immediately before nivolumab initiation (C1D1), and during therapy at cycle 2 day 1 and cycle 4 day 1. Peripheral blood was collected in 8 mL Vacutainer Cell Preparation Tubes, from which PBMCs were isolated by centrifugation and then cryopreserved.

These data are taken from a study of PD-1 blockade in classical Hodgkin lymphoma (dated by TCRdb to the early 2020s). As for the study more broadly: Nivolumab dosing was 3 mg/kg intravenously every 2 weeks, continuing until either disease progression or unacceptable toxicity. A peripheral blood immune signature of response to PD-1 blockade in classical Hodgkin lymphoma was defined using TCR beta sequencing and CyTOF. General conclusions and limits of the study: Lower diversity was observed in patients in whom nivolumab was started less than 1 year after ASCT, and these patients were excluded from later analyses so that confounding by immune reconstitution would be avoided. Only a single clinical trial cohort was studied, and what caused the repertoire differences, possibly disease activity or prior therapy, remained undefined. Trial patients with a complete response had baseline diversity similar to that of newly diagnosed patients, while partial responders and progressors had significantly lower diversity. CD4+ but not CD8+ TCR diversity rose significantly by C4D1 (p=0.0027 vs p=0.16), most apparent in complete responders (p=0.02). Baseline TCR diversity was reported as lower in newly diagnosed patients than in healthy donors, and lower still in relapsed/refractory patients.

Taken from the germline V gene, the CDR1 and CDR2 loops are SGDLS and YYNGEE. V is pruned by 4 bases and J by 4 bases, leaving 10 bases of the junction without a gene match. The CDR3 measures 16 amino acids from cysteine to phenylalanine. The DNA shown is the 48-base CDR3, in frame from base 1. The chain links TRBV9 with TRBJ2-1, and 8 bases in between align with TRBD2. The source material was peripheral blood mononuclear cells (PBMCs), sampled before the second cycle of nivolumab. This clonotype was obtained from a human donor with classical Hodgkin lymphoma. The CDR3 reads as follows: CASSSGTSQSYNEQFF. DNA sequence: TGTGCCAGCAGCTCCGGGACTAGTCAATCTTACAATGAGCAGTTCTTC.